This T cell receptor (beta chain) is from a study of T cell responses to AZD1222 COVID-19 vaccine. Whole-study results and caveats: There were mostly white British donors and more females than males, and clonal diversity was possibly underestimated.

The length of the CDR3 is 16 residues. V gave up 2 bases and J gave up 3 bases, with 16 bases separating them. Germline V gene lookup returns CDR1 SGHDN and CDR2 FVKESK. In regard to this clone: No antigen is known for it.

Method: immunoSEQ multiplex PCR; TCRdb's copy keeps in-frame clones and lacks some. The data show 110,000 or so clones, approximately 88% seen once. The clonotype originates from an adult who received the AZD1222 COVID-19 vaccine. The sequenced sample was peripheral blood, obtained 28 days after the second AZD1222 dose. The V gene is TRBV14, the J gene TRBJ1-1; D might be TRBD1 (5 bases). In DNA form, the CDR3 reads TGTGCCAGCAGCCAATTGGGGGGATTCCTTCACACTGAAGCTTTCTTT. Its protein is CASSQLGGFLHTEAFF.